The 21 T cell receptor beta chains below were found in one sample sequenced in a study of T-cell reconstitution after alpha-beta-depleted transplantation in children. Preparing the TCRbeta library involved the use of unique molecular identifiers. TCRdb used MiXCR to reprocess the PCR reads, holding one entry per CDR3 protein. The sample holds around 670,000 distinct CDR3 sequences; around 13% are singletons and the top ten take roughly 0.84%. Source: PBMCs, taken before TCRalphabeta/CD19-depleted stem cell transplant. All receptors come from a girl aged 2 to 10 with congenital amegakaryocytic thrombocytopenia, due to receive a stem cell transplant.

The rearrangement uses TRBV20-1 and TRBJ2-5; 9 bases line up with TRBD2. With 0 bases clipped from V and 4 bases from J, the junction kept 6 bases outside the gene matches. The germline V gene has CDR1 DFQATT and CDR2 SNEGSKA (reference sequence). The CDR3 extends over 15 amino acids. For the CDR3, the DNA is TGCAGTGCTAGAGATTTAGCGGGAGTTGGAGAGACCCAGTACTTC. Encoded protein: CSARDLAGVGETQYF.

The chain links TRBV29-1 to TRBJ2-1; 10 bases map to TRBD2. The junction had 8 bases not matched to a gene; V was cut back by 3 bases and J by 15 bases. This CDR3 has 12 residues. Germline CDR1 reads SQVTM; CDR2 reads ANQGSEA. CDR3 protein: CSVEETSGSPFF. The DNA of the CDR3 is TGCAGCGTTGAGGAGACTAGCGGGTCGCCGTTCTTC.

This chain links TRBV12-3 or TRBV12-4 with TRBJ2-3; 10 positions agree with TRBD2. V was pared by 6 bases and J by 0 bases, with 12 bases of the junction left unmatched. CDR3 size: 18 residues. The CDR3 nucleotides read TGTGCCAGCAGCCGGACTAGCGGCTTCCTTTCTAGCACAGATACGCAGTATTTT. This translates into CASSRTSGFLSSTDTQYF.

The V and J genes are TRBV5-1 and TRBJ2-7; 7 positions agree with TRBD1. The CDR3 runs to 14 residues. The germline V gene has CDR1 SGHRS and CDR2 YFSETQ. With 7 bases clipped from V and 3 bases from J, the junction kept 10 bases outside the gene matches. CDR3 bases: TGCGCCAGCCTCCCGGGACAGCCGAACTACGAGCAGTACTTC. Residues: CASLPGQPNYEQYF.

This sequence joins TRBV15 and TRBJ2-1, with TRBD2 identical over 8 bases. The CDR3 runs 18 residues. The V and J ends lost 0 bases and 1 base, in that order; junction bases with no gene match: 8. Per the germline V gene, CDR1 is LNHNV and CDR2 is YYDKDF (reference sequence). The CDR3: CATSRELLAVRSYNEQFF. CDR3 bases: TGTGCCACCAGCAGAGAGTTACTAGCGGTTAGATCCTACAATGAGCAGTTCTTC.

This clonotype has just a few counts. The genes are TRBV2 and TRBJ2-1; D is possibly TRBD1 (5 bases). The CDR3 spans 11 residues. CDR1 is SNHLY and CDR2 is FYNNEI in the germline V gene. Trimming took 8 bases from V and 6 from J, leaving 8 bases between them. In DNA, the CDR3 is TGTGCCAGCGATCAGGGCAATGAGCAGTTCTTC. Translation: CASDQGNEQFF.

This clonotype has at least ten counts. This chain connects TRBV5-1 to TRBJ1-4; weak D call: TRBD1 (6 bases). The CDR3 totals 13 residues. V was trimmed by 3 bases and J by 6 bases, leaving 9 bases between them. The germline V gene encodes CDR1 SGHRS and CDR2 YFSETQ. The CDR3 spells CASSWGQDEKLFF. For the CDR3, the DNA is TGCGCCAGCAGCTGGGGGCAGGATGAAAAACTGTTTTTT.

The rearrangement links TRBV5-1 to TRBJ1-1; D unclear. The CDR3 sequence is 13 residues long. Trimming took 2 bases from V and 6 from J, leaving 11 bases between them. Germline assignment: CDR1 SGHRS and CDR2 YFSETQ. CDR3 nucleotides: TGCGCCAGCAGCTTCCAAAGTCGGGCTGAAGCTTTCTTT. As protein: CASSFQSRAEAFF.

This clonotype was found a few times. The chain recombines TRBV29-1 with TRBJ1-1; D unresolved. CDR3 size: 13 residues. CDR1 and CDR2 from the germline V gene are SQVTM and ANQGSEA. Trimming took 4 bases from V and 2 from J, leaving 11 bases between them. The CDR3 loop is CSVASMRNTEAFF. CDR3 sequence (DNA): TGCAGCGTTGCATCAATGAGAAACACTGAAGCTTTCTTT.

At least ten counts were recorded for this clonotype. The CDR3 sequence: CASSFSAQETQYF. In DNA, the CDR3 is TGTGCCAGCAGTTTTAGCGCCCAAGAGACCCAGTACTTC. This chain joins TRBV12-3 or TRBV12-4 and TRBJ2-5, with D tentatively TRBD2 (5 bases). V lost 3 bases to trimming and J lost 1 base, with 6 bases between them. The CDR3 is 13 amino acids.

This clonotype came up many times. The chain recombines TRBV20-1 with TRBJ1-5; D uncertain. Looked up from germline, CDR1 is DFQATT and CDR2 is SNEGSKA (reference sequence). CDR3 size: 16 residues. Trimming left V 2 bases short and J 1 base short, with 15 bases between. CDR3 loop: CSARSGLEVSNQPQHF. The CDR3 DNA reads as TGCAGTGCTAGATCCGGCCTGGAGGTGAGCAATCAGCCCCAGCATTTT.

This clonotype was seen more than once but under ten times. The gene calls are TRBV6-2 or TRBV6-3 and TRBJ2-1; 13 positions match TRBD2. With V trimmed by 7 bases and J by 6 bases, 15 bases remained unmatched. The CDR3 contains 18 residues. Germline CDR1 is MNHEY and CDR2 is SVGEGT. The CDR3 is CASNPGLAGSQLGNEQFF. In DNA, the CDR3 is TGTGCCAGCAATCCGGGACTAGCGGGATCCCAACTCGGCAATGAGCAGTTCTTC.

This clonotype was detected a few times. The chain employs TRBV20-1 and TRBJ2-1; a possible D gene is TRBD1 (7 bases). This CDR3 is built from 17 residues. Germline loops: CDR1 DFQATT, CDR2 SNEGSKA (reference sequence). V shed 6 bases and J shed 2 bases, with 23 bases lying between them. CDR3 sequence reads: CSATRGDTGDPYNEQFF. The DNA for the CDR3 is TGCAGTGCCACCAGGGGGGATACAGGGGACCCCTACAATGAGCAGTTCTTC.

This clonotype was found a few times. This chain links TRBV5-1 with TRBJ2-5; 15 bases align to TRBD2. Germline CDR1 and CDR2: SGHRS and YFSETQ. The CDR3 runs 17 residues. V shed 3 bases, J shed 5 bases, and the junction held 8 bases outside the gene matches. CDR3: CASSYGLAGGPRETQYF. In DNA form, the CDR3 reads TGCGCCAGCAGCTATGGACTAGCGGGAGGGCCGAGGGAGACCCAGTACTTC.

This clonotype was seen only a few times. The chain combines TRBV5-1 with TRBJ2-7; 8 bases align to TRBD1. V lost 4 bases to trimming and J lost 3 bases; unmatched junction nucleotides: 9. CDR3 length equals 15 residues. CDR1 and CDR2 from the germline V gene are SGHRS and YFSETQ. The CDR3 loop is CASSPSPGQDYEQYF. The CDR3 coding sequence is TGCGCCAGCAGCCCGAGTCCGGGACAGGACTACGAGCAGTACTTC.

On this clonotype itself: Germline is not matched at one junction end, which may reflect a read error. V and J are TRBV5-1 and TRBJ2-1; TRBD2 matches 7 bases. CDR1 is SGHRS and CDR2 is YFSETQ in the germline V gene. The CDR3 consists of 16 residues. As DNA, the CDR3 is TGCGCCAGCAGCCTGACCGGGACTACTCCTCGGCGTGAGCGGTTCTTC. This sequence encodes CASSLTGTTPRRERFF.

At least ten counts were recorded for this clonotype. The chain couples TRBV7-6 to TRBJ1-3, with D uncertain. V lost 2 bases, J lost 5 bases, and 4 bases lay in between. Looked up from germline, CDR1 is SGHVS and CDR2 is FNYEAQ. CDR3 length equals 12 residues. The CDR3 DNA reads TGTGCCAGCAGCTTACCCAGAAACACCATATATTTT. Protein sequence: CASSLPRNTIYF.

This clonotype has more than one count but fewer than ten. The chain couples TRBV20-1 to TRBJ2-7, with 10 bases aligning to TRBD2. CDR3 length: 14 amino acids. V lost 3 bases and J lost 6; bases outside the gene matches: 8. CDR1 and CDR2 from the germline V gene are DFQATT and SNEGSKA (reference sequence). The CDR3 spells CSASGAGGLSEQYF. CDR3 DNA: TGCAGTGCTAGCGGAGCGGGAGGGCTGAGCGAGCAGTACTTC.

The genes are TRBV15 and TRBJ2-7; D ambiguous. Trimming cost V 0 bases and J 3 bases, with 3 bases left between them. Germline-derived CDR1 and CDR2 are LNHNV and YYDKDF (reference sequence). There are 12 residues in the CDR3. Here the CDR3 DNA reads TGTGCCACCAGCAGAGACTACTACGAGCAGTACTTC. This sequence encodes CATSRDYYEQYF.

The chain carries TRBV20-1 and TRBJ2-7; TRBD1 matches 9 bases. Germline CDR1 reads DFQATT; CDR2 reads SNEGSKA (reference sequence). J was trimmed by 7 bases and V by 6 bases; bases with no gene match: 13. This CDR3 spans 14 amino acids. This CDR3 is CSAVSGQGLGEQYF. Here the CDR3 DNA reads TGCAGTGCAGTGTCGGGACAGGGCTTGGGAGAGCAGTACTTC.

The chain couples TRBV11-2 to TRBJ2-7, with 7 bases matching TRBD1. CDR1 and CDR2 (germline): SGHAT, FQNNGV. After removal of 5 bases from V and 4 bases from J, the junction contained 8 bases not matched to a gene. The CDR3 loop spans 14 amino acids. The CDR3, as DNA: TGTGCCAGCAGCCGCCGGACAGGAACGTACGAGCAGTACTTC. The encoded protein is CASSRRTGTYEQYF.